The T cell receptor (delta chain) under discussion was sequenced for a study of fetal and pediatric gammadelta thymocytes (dated by TCRdb to between 2021 and 2023). Turning to the overall study: Previously published data and newly generated, unpublished data were combined in the bulk gammadelta thymocyte repertoires, which were used to strengthen a single-cell study of gammadelta thymocyte development. Unpublished data were combined with previously published data (refs 27,28) to make up the bulk gammadelta thymocyte repertoires. A total of 10 or so subjects, comprising 3 fetal thymus donors and 7 pediatric thymus donors, were covered by the bulk gammadelta thymocyte repertoire set. To increase subject numbers and strengthen the CDR3 publicity analysis, bulk TCR repertoire data were added.

Overall results and qualifications from the work: Fetal gammadelta thymocyte repertoires were previously reported to be enriched for TRDV2, TRGV8 and TRGV9 usage, low N additions and public CDR3s compared with post-natal repertoires.

The reads were generated on an Illumina MiSeq. The original pipeline was this. For the publicity analysis, the Vgamma9Vdelta2 and nonVgamma9Vdelta2 bulk CDR3 files from each subject were merged to form one combined repertoire per subject. Using base R and dplyr, each CDR3 amino acid sequence was checked across 9 single-cell datasets and nine to ten bulk repertoires to give a publicity score ranging from 0 to 19. TCRdb reprocessed the public reads with the caller CATT; rows with the same DNA were merged afterwards. The V and J calls, along with clone size, are taken from TCRdb and not from the paper's own processing. Here the sample has hundreds of delta-chain clones; about an eighth occur a single time. The ten largest clones capture around two fifths of the sample. For staining, thymocytes received Zombie NIR viability dye along with antibodies against CD3 (UCHT1), TCRgammadelta (11F2), TCRVgamma9 (IMMU360) and TCRVdelta2 (IMMU389). From human fetal and pediatric thymuses, sorted Vgamma9Vdelta2 and nonVgamma9Vdelta2 gammadelta thymocytes were used to generate bulk TRD and TRG CDR3 repertoires separately. In Belgium, pediatric thymus tissue was obtained from children undergoing cardiac surgery. The pediatric thymus donors included in the study ranged in age from 1 to 11 years. Thymic cell suspensions were prepared from fetal and post-natal thymuses as described previously. NonVgamma9Vdelta2 thymocytes were sorted as CD3+ gammadeltaTCR+ cells that did not have the Vgamma9+Vdelta2+ phenotype. Cell sorting was done on a FACS Aria III cell sorter (BD Biosciences).

As a fraction of the sample, this clone is large (0.1 to 1%). Its binding antigen is unknown. Per-base quality was not reported, and no clone a single base away is much larger than it. Within the sample, other DNA sequences also encode this same CDR3. Spanning cysteine to phenylalanine, the CDR3 consists of 23 amino acids. Only the CDR3 portion is preserved as DNA: 69 bases, with reading frame beginning at the first base. CDR1 and CDR2, per the germline V gene, are TSWWSYY and QGS. Clipping removes 0 bases from V and 0 bases from J, with 23 as the unmatched junction base count. This TCR came from a child who underwent cardiac surgery and was recorded as healthy. The specimen was non-Vgamma9Vdelta2 gamma-delta T cells from the thymus. Reading the label with the study, this specimen's cell subset or site is: CD3+gammadeltaTCR+ thymocytes not co-expressing Vgamma9 and Vdelta2. The chain uses TRDV1 and TRDJ1; the junction holds 9 bases that match TRDD3. The DNA reads TGTGCTCTTGGGGAACTTTTTCCGATGCTTTACTGGGGGACCCTCTCGTACACCGATAAACTCATCTTT. It translates to CALGELFPMLYWGTLSYTDKLIF.